Listed here is a single TCR beta chain. The sample originates from a study of CD8 T cells in Susac syndrome. Random hexamers were used to reverse transcribe the RNA input (about 0.45 to 1 ug). TCRdb reprocessed the immunoSEQ multiplex PCR reads with MiXCR, giving one entry per CDR3 protein. Of roughly 300,000 distinct CDR3 sequences listed, around 83% are singletons. This CDR3 is 17 amino acids long. Germline V gene sequence: CDR1 LNHDA, CDR2 SQIVND (reference sequence). V was trimmed by 5 bases and J by 6 bases, leaving 23 bases between them. The chain recombines TRBV19 with TRBJ1-5; D ambiguous. The clonotype originates from a human donor with multiple sclerosis. Sequencing was done on a sample of CD8+ T cells from PBMCs. DNA for the CDR3: TGTGCCAGTAGTCCCCCCCTGGACTTCTCGGAGAGTCAGCCCCAGCATTTT. It encodes CASSPPLDFSESQPQHF.